These 22 T cell receptor beta chains share one sample of origin, sequenced in a study of metastatic and nonmetastatic thyroid tumors. Treatment of any kind had been given to no patient before thyroid surgery. TCRdb re-analyzed the PCR reads using MiXCR. The data contain some 11,000 clones, around 20% of them singletons. The sequenced sample consisted of adjacent normal tissue. The receptor set was obtained from a female donor with papillary thyroid cancer or a benign thyroid nodule (not recorded which). Some clones in this sample may be carry-over from other donors' samples.

For this clone: This clone may be a read error of a much larger clone one base away. V gene TRBV5-6 combines with J gene TRBJ2-3, with 9 bases aligning to TRBD2. The germline CDR1 and CDR2 sequences are SGHDT and YYEEEE. J gave up 10 bases and V 7 bases, and 13 bases lay outside the gene matches. This CDR3 has 14 amino acids. Here the CDR3 reads CASSRGGGHVSQYF. In DNA form, the CDR3 reads TGTGCCAGCTCCCGCGGGGGGGGGCACGTTTCGCAGTATTTT.

This clone is medium-sized in the sample. The chain combines TRBV2 with TRBJ1-1; perhaps TRBD1 as D (5 bases). The V end lost 7 bases, the J end lost 5 bases, and 11 bases lay between the germline ends. The CDR3 is made up of 12 amino acids. The germline V gene encodes CDR1 SNHLY and CDR2 FYNNEI. CDR3 protein: CASNGGGTEAFF. The CDR3 region has the DNA TGTGCCAGCAATGGGGGGGGAACTGAAGCTTTCTTT.

This clone showed up many times. One base away lies a much larger clone, so this may be a sequencing read error. This sample also contains other DNA sequences that code for the same CDR3. This chain uses TRBV11-1 with TRBJ2-3, with 7 bases identical to TRBD1. Germline loops: CDR1 SGHAT, CDR2 FQDESV (reference sequence). This CDR3 is built from 15 residues. J gave up 3 bases and V 5 bases, and 8 bases lay outside the gene matches. The CDR3 nucleotides are TGTGCCAGCAGCCTAGATAGGGGGCAGACAGATACGCAGTATTTT. This translates into CASSLDRGQTDTQYF.

A word on this clone: Compared with germline, one end of the junction differs, possibly owing to a read error. This chain connects TRBV3-1 to TRBJ1-6; no firm D call. The germline CDR1 and CDR2 sequences are LGHDT and YNNKEL (reference sequence). The CDR3 contains 15 residues. In DNA form, the CDR3 reads TGCGCCAGCAGCCAAGATGGGAAGAGATATTCACCCCTCCACTTT. Translating gives CASSQDGKRYSPLHF.

This clone occurred many times. The chain recombines TRBV9 with TRBJ2-5; maybe TRBD1 (6 bases). The CDR3 runs to 16 residues. The germline CDR1 and CDR2 sequences are SGDLS and YYNGEE. The ends were cut back, 0 bases at V and 5 bases at J, with 17 bases in the middle. Here the CDR3 reads CASSVESGAPGETQYF. As DNA, the CDR3 is TGTGCCAGCAGCGTAGAGTCAGGGGCTCCGGGGGAGACCCAGTACTTC.

This clone was seen many times. The chain uses TRBV20-1 and TRBJ2-2; possibly TRBD1 for D (5 bases). The V gene lost 5 bases and the J gene lost 4 bases, with 14 bases spanning the gap. The germline CDR1 and CDR2 sequences are DFQATT and SNEGSKA (reference sequence). The CDR3 is 14 amino acids. In nucleotides, the CDR3 is TGCAGTGCTCAAACTGGGCAGGGCACCGGGGAGCTGTTTTTT. It encodes CSAQTGQGTGELFF.

The rearrangement joins TRBV12-3 or TRBV12-4 to TRBJ2-3; TRBD2 matches 9 bases. There are 16 residues in the CDR3. Unmatched junction bases numbered 5, after V lost 1 base and J lost 3 bases. This CDR3 is CASSLVGGGGTDTQYF. Here the CDR3 DNA reads TGTGCCAGCAGTTTAGTCGGCGGGGGGGGTACAGATACGCAGTATTTT.

This clone was picked up a small number of times. The V call is TRBV6-5, the J call TRBJ2-1; a weak D match, TRBD1 (6 bases). The CDR3 contains 12 residues. Germline CDR1 MNHEY, CDR2 SVGAGI. Between the trimmed V and J ends, which lost 2 bases and 12 bases, there was a span of 11 bases. In DNA, the CDR3 is TGTGCCAGCAGTTACGTCAGGGGTGGGCAGTTCTTC. This codes for CASSYVRGGQFF.

The chain links TRBV20-1 to TRBJ1-1, with D perhaps TRBD1 (5 bases). This CDR3 has 12 residues. The V and J ends lost 2 bases and 7 bases respectively, with 11 bases between them. CDR1 is DFQATT, CDR2 SNEGSKA, per germline (reference sequence). The CDR3 spells CSARQGSSEAFF. CDR3 nucleotides: TGCAGTGCTAGACAGGGAAGCAGTGAAGCTTTCTTT.

This clone was counted between two and nine times. The chain couples TRBV6-1 to TRBJ1-6; D gene unclear. The CDR3 is made up of 16 amino acids. The V gene's germline CDR1 is MNHNS and CDR2 SASEGT. Trimming stripped 6 bases from V and 3 bases from J, with 15 bases between. The CDR3 reads CASSLDRMVYNSPLHF. The CDR3 nucleotides read TGTGCCAGCAGCCTTGACCGGATGGTCTATAATTCACCCCTCCACTTT.

Many counts were recorded for this clone. The rearrangement joins TRBV18 to TRBJ2-6; D unresolved. Germline loops: CDR1 KGHSH, CDR2 LQKENI. The CDR3 loop spans 13 amino acids. V lost 3 bases to trimming and J lost 0 bases, with 0 bases between them. The CDR3 protein is CASSPSGANVLTF. The DNA of the CDR3 is TGTGCCAGCTCACCCTCTGGGGCCAACGTCCTGACTTTC.

A remark on this clone: No conserved phenylalanine or tryptophan ends this CDR3, so it is likely a read error. The chain uses TRBV7-4 and TRBJ1-4; 7 bases fit TRBD1. J gave up 5 bases and V 5 bases, and 11 bases lay outside the gene matches. Germline CDR1 and CDR2: SGHVT and SQSDAQ. This CDR3 is built from 16 residues. The CDR3 nucleotides read TGTGCCAGCAGCATGCCCCCCGGACAGGTGAATGAAAAACTGTTTTCT. It encodes CASSMPPGQVNEKLFS.

The chain employs TRBV7-6 and TRBJ2-3; 16 bases line up with TRBD2. Germline CDR1 SGHVS, CDR2 FNYEAQ. The CDR3 covers 19 residues. V was pared by 6 bases and J by 6 bases, with 15 bases of the junction left unmatched. In nucleotides, the CDR3 is TGTGCCAGCAGTGGGACTAGCGGGGGGGCTTGCCTTAGGACGGATACGCAGTATTTT. Protein product: CASSGTSGGACLRTDTQYF.

With respect to this clone: It is likely a read error, because the conserved phenylalanine at the end of the CDR3 is missing. The chain recombines TRBV19 with TRBJ2-7; 7 bases agree with TRBD1. CDR1 and CDR2 (germline): LNHDA, SQIVND (reference sequence). CDR3 length: 15 amino acids. The ends lost 5 bases at V and 4 bases at J; junction bases unmatched: 11. The CDR3 region is CASSPRGRDRYEQYL. For the CDR3, the DNA is TGTGCCAGTAGTCCAAGGGGCAGGGACAGATACGAGCAGTACCTC.

This clone has a count of ten or more. This rearrangement joins TRBV2 to TRBJ1-1; perhaps TRBD1 as D (5 bases). V was trimmed by 6 bases and J by 11 bases, leaving 13 bases between them. Per the germline V gene, CDR1 is SNHLY and CDR2 is FYNNEI. This CDR3 is 11 amino acids long. CDR3 residues: CASRGTQPAFF. The CDR3, as DNA: TGTGCCAGCAGGGGGACGCAACCCGCTTTCTTT.

Turning to this clone: A read error may account for a junction end that differs from germline. The chain recombines TRBV3-1 with TRBJ2-5; the D gene is possibly TRBD1 (6 bases). The CDR3 is 14 residues long. Germline values: CDR1 LGHDT, CDR2 YNNKEL (reference sequence). This CDR3 is CASSHRTDKETQYF. Written as DNA, the CDR3 is TGTGCCAGTAGCCACCGGACAGACAAAGAGACCCAGTACTTC.

This clone was observed a few times. The junction and the germline gene differ at one end; a read error may be behind it. V usage is TRBV12-3 or TRBV12-4 and J usage is TRBJ1-5, with no clear D. The CDR3 loop spans 14 amino acids. Here the CDR3 DNA reads TGTGCCAGCAGTTTATTAGGCGGCTACGAGCCCCCGCATTTT. It is translated as CASSLLGGYEPPHF.

In this sample, this clone is medium-sized. V and J are TRBV6-1 and TRBJ2-2; unclear D gene. Deletions cut 3 bases from V and 7 bases from J, with 12 bases between. The germline gives CDR1 MNHNS, CDR2 SASEGT. The CDR3 sequence is 14 residues long. The CDR3 protein is CASSELTVGGELFF. The CDR3 DNA follows: TGTGCCAGCAGTGAGCTAACAGTTGGCGGGGAGCTGTTTTTT.

V is TRBV5-1 and J is TRBJ1-1, with a possible D match to TRBD1 (6 bases). CDR1 and CDR2 from the germline V gene are SGHRS and YFSETQ. Trimming cost V 0 bases and J 6 bases, with 15 bases left between them. The CDR3 is made up of 15 amino acids. CDR3 sequence: CASSLVSGGGSEAFF. The DNA for the CDR3 is TGCGCCAGCAGCTTGGTATCGGGGGGCGGTTCTGAAGCTTTCTTT.

This clone was counted at least ten times. The CDR3 spells CAWSRGADTQYF. CDR3 nucleotide sequence: TGTGCCTGGAGTAGGGGCGCAGATACGCAGTATTTT. This sequence joins TRBV30 and TRBJ2-3; tentative D call: TRBD1 (5 bases). The germline V gene encodes CDR1 GTSNPN and CDR2 SVGIG (reference sequence). V gave up 2 bases and J gave up 4 bases, with 7 bases separating them. This CDR3 region has 12 residues.

This clone was detected ten times or more. V and J are TRBV9 and TRBJ2-1, with D possibly called TRBD1 or TRBD2 (5 bases each). The CDR3 has 14 amino acids. Trimming pared 4 bases from V and 4 bases from J, leaving 12 bases between. Germline V CDR1 and CDR2: SGDLS, YYNGEE. CDR3 region: CASSIPGPYNEQFF. For the CDR3, the DNA is TGTGCCAGCAGCATTCCGGGACCTTACAATGAGCAGTTCTTC.

In this sample, this clone turned up many times. This rearrangement joins TRBV9 to TRBJ2-7; no clear D gene. Germline V gene lookup returns CDR1 SGDLS and CDR2 YYNGEE. Between the trimmed V and J ends, which lost 0 bases and 3 bases, there was a span of 13 bases. The CDR3 extends over 15 amino acids. In DNA, the CDR3 is TGTGCCAGCAGCGTAGATTTAGGGATAGGCTACGAGCAGTACTTC. It codes for CASSVDLGIGYEQYF.